These 12 T cell receptor beta chains came from one sample sequenced in a study of PD-L1 blockade in urothelial cancer. The method was immunoSEQ multiplex PCR; TCRdb's version includes in-frame clones alone and lacks a portion of them. The sample has about 50,000 clones, about 85% seen once; the top ten hold 1.9%. As for time point: peripheral blood 6 weeks after treatment start. Sequenced material: PBMCs, taken around atezolizumab (anti-PD-L1) treatment. These receptors were collected from a middle-aged man with urothelial cancer.

The chain couples TRBV19 to TRBJ2-7; unclear D gene. CDR1 and CDR2 (germline): LNHDA, SQIVND (reference sequence). This CDR3 has 14 amino acids. The V end was cut by 7 bases, the J end by 1 base, with 14 bases between. This chain's CDR3 is CASNSGSHSYEQYF. The CDR3 DNA reads as TGTGCCAGTAATTCCGGGTCTCATTCCTACGAGCAGTACTTC.

V gene TRBV4-2 combines with J gene TRBJ2-7; D is perhaps TRBD1 (5 bases). This CDR3 has 18 amino acids. From germline, CDR1 is LGHNA and CDR2 YNFKEQ. Between the trimmed V and J ends, which lost 0 bases and 2 bases, there was a span of 20 bases. CDR3 sequence (DNA): TGTGCCAGCAGCCAAGACTCCCGCCTAGGGCAGGGTACCTACGAGCAGTACTTC. Amino acid sequence: CASSQDSRLGQGTYEQYF.

In its sample, this clone was seen a few times. This chain links TRBV5-4 with TRBJ1-2, with 10 bases aligning to TRBD1. CDR1 is SGHNT, CDR2 YYREEE, per germline (reference sequence). The CDR3 totals 16 residues. V trimming: 4 bases; J trimming: 8 bases; junction bases outside the gene matches: 14. The CDR3 region has the DNA TGTGCCAGCAGCACCCCGGGACAGGGGATAGCGGGAGGCTACACCTTC. Protein sequence: CASSTPGQGIAGGYTF.

The rearrangement links TRBV29-1 to TRBJ1-1, with 8 bases lining up with TRBD1. Germline CDR1 is SQVTM and CDR2 is ANQGSEA. The CDR3 loop spans 12 amino acids. Trimming cost V 5 bases and J 4 bases; bases outside gene matches: 3. The CDR3 DNA reads as TGCAGCGTTCGTACAGGGGGCACTGAAGCTTTCTTT. This sequence encodes CSVRTGGTEAFF.

The chain carries TRBV11-3 and TRBJ2-3; perhaps TRBD1 as D (5 bases). The germline V and J ends were trimmed by 3 bases and 6 bases, with 13 bases remaining between them. This CDR3 comprises 14 residues. Per the germline V gene, CDR1 is SGHNT and CDR2 is YENEEA. CDR3 loop: CASSLDPQGDTQYF. The CDR3 coding sequence is TGTGCCAGCAGCTTGGATCCTCAGGGTGATACGCAGTATTTT.

V is TRBV7-2 and J is TRBJ2-7; 8 bases align to TRBD2. From germline, CDR1 is SGHTA and CDR2 FQGNSA. CDR3 length: 14 amino acids. Germline trimming cut 1 base from V and 3 bases from J; bases unmatched to any gene: 2. CDR3 coding DNA: TGTGCCAGCAGCTTAGGACTAGCGTTCTACGAGCAGTACTTC. Translation: CASSLGLAFYEQYF.

The chain is built from TRBV6-1 and TRBJ2-7, with TRBD1 as a possible D gene (6 bases). V lost 5 bases, J lost 4 bases, and 18 bases lay in between. Germline CDR1 is MNHNS and CDR2 is SASEGT. CDR3 length: 15 amino acids. The DNA for the CDR3 is TGTGCCAGCAGTTTCCGACAGGCAACAAGATACGAGCAGTACTTC. Protein sequence: CASSFRQATRYEQYF.

The chain joins TRBV7-9 to TRBJ2-7; unclear D gene. CDR1 SEHNR and CDR2 FQNEAQ come from the germline V gene (reference sequence). V dropped 5 bases and J dropped 4 bases, with 9 bases sitting between them. This CDR3 has 12 residues. This chain's CDR3 is CASSRLNYEQYF. In DNA, the CDR3 is TGTGCCAGCAGCAGACTGAATTACGAGCAGTACTTC.

J is TRBJ2-7 and V is TRBV6-5; 7 nucleotides agree with TRBD2. The V segment lost 6 bases and the J segment 6 bases; nucleotides outside the gene matches: 8. Germline V lookup: CDR1 MNHEY, CDR2 SVGAGI. The CDR3 contains 13 residues. The CDR3 region has the DNA TGTGCCAGCAGGCGGTGGGAGGGCGGCGAGCAGTACTTC. Translation: CASRRWEGGEQYF.

The chain links TRBV7-9 to TRBJ2-7; 13 nucleotides match TRBD2. Germline V gene data show CDR1 as SEHNR and CDR2 as FQNEAQ (reference sequence). The CDR3 is made up of 15 amino acids. Trimming at V came to 5 bases and at J to 3 bases, leaving 4 bases not matched to a gene. CDR3 in DNA: TGTGCCAGCAGCCCCCGACTAGCGGGGGGCTACGAGCAGTACTTC. It yields the protein CASSPRLAGGYEQYF.

J is TRBJ1-1 and V is TRBV11-2; perhaps TRBD1 as D (5 bases). Germline CDR1 and CDR2: SGHAT and FQNNGV. Trimming removed 1 base from V and 10 bases from J, with 10 bases in between. This CDR3 is 12 amino acids long. The CDR3: CASSLAGGAAFF. The CDR3 nucleotides are TGTGCCAGCAGCTTAGCGGGGGGTGCAGCTTTCTTT.

This clone appeared a few times. The chain combines TRBV7-8 with TRBJ1-1, with 7 bases lining up with TRBD1. Per germline, CDR1 SGHVS and CDR2 FQNEAQ. The CDR3 loop spans 14 amino acids. Trimming cost V 2 bases and J 1 base; bases outside gene matches: 1. As DNA, the CDR3 is TGTGCCAGCAGCTTAAGACAGGGGAACACTGAAGCTTTCTTT. Its translation: CASSLRQGNTEAFF.